The entry below gives a single T cell receptor beta chain sequence along with its context. It lacks a known antigen. Base-call qualities are not available, and no considerably larger clone is one nucleotide away. The CDR3, cysteine through phenylalanine, is 14 amino acids long. The entry retains the CDR3 DNA only, 42 bases that are in frame from base 1. Reading the germline V gene (reference sequence) gives CDR1 DFQATT and CDR2 SNEGSKA. V is reduced by 0 bases and J by 3 bases, leaving a spacing of 12 bases between them. Profiling of TCR beta VDJ combinations and CDR3 sequences used genomic DNA as the template. An Illumina HiSeq 2000 was used for TCR repertoire sequencing. As for the authors' bioinformatics: TRBV/TRBJ rearrangement plots, CDR3 size and DJ length profiles, and Simpson's diversity index were used to evaluate the repertoires. The immunodominant clone was defined as the most abundant DNA sequence in deep sequencing data. CDR3 amino acid sequences were screened for sharing across subjects and were compared with published repertoires and the VDJdb database. TCRdb handled the public reads itself, with Q25 trimming in fastp and clone calling in MiXCR, and kept productive beta chains. One record per CDR3 amino acid sequence lists the most common genes and DNA. The V and J calls and clone size are TCRdb's, not the authors'. The sample contains approximately 170,000 distinct CDR3 sequences, less than 60% of them found a single time. Of the sample, 2.5% to 4% falls within the top ten clones.

Expansion of CD8+CD57+ cells had been shown by flow cytometry in the patients chosen for sequencing. Every patient had severe acquired aplastic anemia, diagnosed using the International Study of Aplastic Anemia and Agranulocytosis and Camitta criteria. No therapy had been received by the patients at the time of blood sampling. TCR repertoires of sorted CD4+ and CD8+ blood T cells from severe aplastic anemia patients and healthy subjects were deep-sequenced in the study. Patients were enrolled in the USA under clinicaltrials.gov protocols 00001620, 01623167, 00001397, 00071045, 00081523 and 00961064. Ficoll-Paque density gradient centrifugation was used to isolate peripheral blood mononuclear cells. CD4+ and CD8+ T cells were sorted by FACS or magnetic beads before DNA extraction. This entry belongs to a study of CD8+CD57+ T cells in acquired aplastic anemia (dated by TCRdb to the late 2010s). Study-level background: Extracted DNA from sorted CD4+ and CD8+ cells averaged approximately 3 ug, ranging from about 0.17 to 30 ug. A CD8+CD57+ expansion meant a frequency higher than the mean frequency seen in healthy subjects.

What the study reported, not specific to this receptor: Patients and healthy controls showed no significant difference in CD8+ Simpson's diversity (P=0.060). Although roughly 30 CD8+ CDR3 sequences were shared by patients and controls, these sequences appeared highly expressed in patients and within the immunodominant clones of patients.

The sample comprised sorted CD4+, CD8+, or CD8+CD57+ T cells (not recorded which) from PBMCs. The rearrangement combines TRBV20-1 with TRBJ2-7; the D gene cannot be named for sure. The source of this sequence is a human donor with aplastic anemia. The CDR3 corresponds to CSARDKTMIYEQYF. The DNA is as follows: TGCAGTGCTAGAGATAAGACGATGATCTACGAGCAGTACTTC.